This T cell receptor (beta chain) was identified in a study of shared clonotypes between healthy human individuals (dated by TCRdb to 2018 to 2021). Broadly, across the study: A few men and a couple of women, aged 18 to 49 years, made up the cohort. To estimate repertoire size and how much clonotypes are shared between individuals, the study performed deep sequencing of blood TCR repertoires from five healthy adults. Leukapheresis yielded between about 0.94 and 10 billion PBMCs per donor. For each donor, three plates each were used for CD4 naive and CD4 memory, two plates were used for CD8 naive, and one plate was used for CD8 memory. Different laboratories and diverse techniques were used to prepare libraries and sequence TCR repertoires, to increase sequencing depth and limit assay-specific biases. The investigation overall reported the following: Compared with non-shared clonotypes, the clonotypes found in all four sorted-subset donors had higher generation probabilities. The genetic and exposure-history diversity represented was limited by the small number of donors. Even with the large sequencing depth, rarefaction of the sorted-subset datasets indicated that sequencing was incomplete. Roughly 5% of naive CD4, roughly 3.5% of naive CD8, 2% to 2.5% of memory CD4, and around 0.42% of memory CD8 clonotypes were shared across several donors. Larger estimated clonotype richness was generally found for naive subsets than for memory subsets. Pairwise subsampling led to the expectation that sequencing depth would affect the degree of clonotype sharing among donors. Sampling was restricted to blood, and TCR repertoires in tissue are likely to differ from TCR repertoires in blood.

CD8 naive samples were CD45RO-negative cells positively selected for CCR7, giving a CD45RA+CCR7+ population that excluded TemRA cells. The donors were healthy, HIV-negative adults with no recently reported acute infections or vaccinations. All donors were Caucasian adults living in Nashville, Tennessee, USA. After blood collection by leukapheresis, PBMCs were isolated using Ficoll-Histopaque density gradient centrifugation and then cryopreserved in the vapor phase of liquid nitrogen. Analytical flow cytometry was used to check the purity and quantity of each magnetically sorted T cell population. From each sorted fraction, genomic DNA was isolated and quantified by UV absorbance on a Nanodrop 2000c. A word on this clone: Its antigen is not yet known. Base qualities are not recorded, but no much larger clone differs from it by a single base.

Trimming removed 3 bases from V and 6 bases from J, leaving 15 bases between the germline ends. CDR3 length: 14 amino acids, cysteine to phenylalanine. Only the CDR3 DNA stays, 42 bases, in frame from base 1. Taken from the germline V gene, the CDR1 and CDR2 loops are MDHEN and SYDVKM. Using the deep immunoSEQ assay, multiplex PCR amplified TCR CDR3 regions from genomic DNA. Genomic DNA extracted from each cell subset was distributed evenly over all wells of several immunoSEQ 96-well plates, and each plate served as one replicate. For sorted subsets, approximately 200 ng of genomic DNA, equivalent to 25,000 to 35,000 T cell genomes, went into each replicate PCR. The purified libraries were quantified using a Qubit 3.0 fluorometer, sized with a Bioanalyzer 2100, and then quantified again using the KAPA Library Quantification kit. Every immunoSEQ 96-well plate was sequenced on a separate single-read 150-cycle Illumina NextSeq 550 flow cell. The authors' analysis ran thus. Because the immunoSEQ output held only junctional sequences and lacked quality scores, the filtering could not match the filtering applied to full-length reads. Sequences were annotated with PyIR, a Python wrapper for IgBLAST v1.9, using IMGT germline references to assign V/J genes and CDR3. Reads with weak V/J assignments (E-value above 1e-6), missing CDR3, stop codons, out-of-frame junctions, or ambiguous translated residues were removed. V3J clonotypes were defined as sequences sharing an identical inferred V gene, J gene, and CDR3 amino acid sequence. The percentage overlap between two repertoires was calculated by dividing the number of shared unique clonotypes by the size of the smaller repertoire. Richness of each repertoire was evaluated using RTK rarefaction, the Chao1 estimator, and Recon v2.1 estimates of unobserved clonotypes. For all TCRbeta clonotypes obtained by the gDNA method from a few donors, generation probabilities were computed with OLGA. Sourced from immuneACCESS, this table was stored by TCRdb with only in-frame sequences that have V and J called. A share of the clones is absent; for the studies checked, an unresolved V gene accounts for under half, and the remainder has no known explanation. That table gives V, J and clone size, and the DNA gave D and trimming. Within this sample are over 2,000,000 clones, with just over 90% of them counted one time only. The top ten clones comprise roughly 1.7% of the sample.

In this chain, TRBV28 is recombined with TRBJ2-7; a tentative D call is TRBD1 (5 bases match). Sequenced sample: naive CD8+ T cells from PBMCs. Taken with the paper, the label for cell subset or site translates to: CD45RA+CCR7+. The source is a man in his late teens or twenties in good health. Some clones in this sample may be carry-over from other donors' samples. The DNA sequence reads TGTGCCAGCAGTTTGGAGCAGGGTCCCACCGAGCAGTACTTC. This sequence encodes CASSLEQGPTEQYF.